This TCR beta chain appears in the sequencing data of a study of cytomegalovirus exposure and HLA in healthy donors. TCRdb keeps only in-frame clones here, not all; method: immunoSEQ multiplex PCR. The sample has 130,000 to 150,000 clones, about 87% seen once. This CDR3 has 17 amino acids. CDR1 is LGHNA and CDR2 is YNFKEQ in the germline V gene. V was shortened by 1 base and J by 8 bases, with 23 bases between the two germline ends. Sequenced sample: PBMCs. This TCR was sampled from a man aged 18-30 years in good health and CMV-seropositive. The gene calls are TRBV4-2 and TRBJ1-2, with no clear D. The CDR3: CASSQGRASGMAGGYTF. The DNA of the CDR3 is TGTGCCAGCAGCCAAGGACGGGCTTCGGGAATGGCAGGAGGCTACACCTTC.